These 16 T cell receptor beta chains were sequenced from one sample in a study of T cell changes during pregnancy in multiple sclerosis. Measured with immunoSEQ multiplex PCR; TCRdb has only the in-frame clones, and not every one. Among 66,000 or so clones, roughly nine tenths were seen once, and the ten largest hold roughly 5%. The sample in question was CD8+ T cells from peripheral blood mononuclear cells, obtained before pregnancy. The receptor set was obtained from a female donor with multiple sclerosis, enrolled in a pregnancy study.

This sequence joins TRBV6-5 and TRBJ2-7; 10 bases map to TRBD1. The CDR3 covers 12 residues. V lost 7 bases to trimming and J lost 4 bases; unmatched junction nucleotides: 1. Germline-derived CDR1 and CDR2 are MNHEY and SVGAGI. In DNA form, the CDR3 reads TGTGCCAGCACGGACAGGGGGTACGAGCAGTACTTC. This gives the protein CASTDRGYEQYF.

This clone occurred once. J is TRBJ2-1 and V is TRBV9; TRBD2 matches 7 bases. Unmatched junction bases numbered 4, after V lost 0 bases and J lost 4 bases. The CDR3 loop spans 15 amino acids. Germline values: CDR1 SGDLS, CDR2 YYNGEE. The CDR3 spells CASSVAGTNYNEQFF. The CDR3 DNA is TGTGCCAGCAGCGTAGCGGGGACTAATTACAATGAGCAGTTCTTC.

This clone is classed as medium-sized. This rearrangement joins TRBV9 to TRBJ1-2, with D perhaps matching TRBD1 (6 bases). The CDR3 contains 12 residues. Germline loops: CDR1 SGDLS, CDR2 YYNGEE. Trimming cost V 3 bases and J 4 bases, with 7 bases left between them. CDR3 residues: CASSEDSYGYTF. CDR3 sequence (DNA): TGTGCCAGCAGCGAGGACAGCTATGGCTACACCTTC.

This clone was observed a few times. V usage is TRBV6-4 and J usage is TRBJ2-1, with 10 bases aligning to TRBD2. Germline V gene lookup returns CDR1 MRHNA and CDR2 SNTAGT. The CDR3 has 16 residues. V trimming: 3 bases; J trimming: 9 bases; junction bases outside the gene matches: 11. The CDR3 coding sequence is TGTGCCAGCAGTGAAGCTCCCGGGACTAGCGTCGTTGAGCAGTTCTTC. Encoded protein: CASSEAPGTSVVEQFF.

This clone was detected only a few times. In DNA form, the CDR3 reads TGTGCCAGCAGCCTACACAGGGGATCGAACACCGGGGAGCTGTTTTTT. Its translation: CASSLHRGSNTGELFF. This rearrangement joins TRBV11-1 to TRBJ2-2; 7 bases are shared with TRBD1. The germline gives CDR1 SGHAT, CDR2 FQDESV (reference sequence). The CDR3 length is 16 residues. Trimming at V came to 5 bases and at J to 0 bases, leaving 6 bases not matched to a gene.

This chain uses TRBV6-6 with TRBJ1-1; D unclear. The CDR3 totals 13 residues. Per germline, CDR1 MNHNY and CDR2 SVGAGI (reference sequence). With 9 bases removed from V and 3 bases from J, the gap between germline ends came to 14 bases. The CDR3 is CASRPIVDTEAFF. The CDR3 coding sequence is TGTGCCAGTCGTCCTATAGTGGACACTGAAGCTTTCTTT.

The chain combines TRBV4-1 with TRBJ2-3; 8 positions agree with TRBD2. CDR3 length: 17 residues. Germline V lookup: CDR1 MGHRA, CDR2 YSYEKL. After removal of 1 base from V and 4 bases from J, the junction contained 10 bases not matched to a gene. The DNA for the CDR3 is TGCGCCAGCAGCCAAGTTTCCCGGGGGGGCTTTGCAGATACGCAGTATTTT. It is translated as CASSQVSRGGFADTQYF.

The V and J genes are TRBV5-1 and TRBJ2-1; 9 bases fit TRBD2. This CDR3 has 16 residues. Germline trimming cut 0 bases from V and 4 bases from J; bases unmatched to any gene: 5. CDR1 and CDR2 (germline): SGHRS, YFSETQ. The chain's CDR3 is CASSLEAGGNYNEQFF. CDR3 nucleotide sequence: TGCGCCAGCAGCTTGGAGGCGGGGGGGAATTACAATGAGCAGTTCTTC.

This chain connects TRBV11-2 to TRBJ2-2; D possibly corresponds to TRBD2 (7 bases). V gave up 3 bases and J gave up 4 bases, with 12 bases separating them. Germline assignment: CDR1 SGHAT and CDR2 FQNNGV. The CDR3 has 15 amino acids. CDR3 nucleotides: TGTGCCAGCAGCTTTGGGGGGGCCGGCACCGGGGAGCTGTTTTTT. Its translation is CASSFGGAGTGELFF.

This clone was counted between two and nine times. V gene TRBV19 combines with J gene TRBJ1-5, with 11 bases aligning to TRBD1. The CDR3 has 15 amino acids. Germline V gives CDR1 LNHDA, CDR2 SQIVND (reference sequence). The V segment lost 5 bases and the J segment 8 bases; nucleotides outside the gene matches: 8. The CDR3 sequence: CASSPPGQGVEPQHF. The CDR3 bases are TGTGCCAGTAGTCCCCCGGGACAGGGGGTTGAGCCCCAGCATTTT.

V and J are TRBV7-8 and TRBJ1-1; D unresolved. Germline V gene data show CDR1 as SGHVS and CDR2 as FQNEAQ. Trimming cost V 5 bases and J 5 bases, with 9 bases left between them. The CDR3 sequence is 12 residues long. Here the CDR3 reads CASSRGGTEAFF. CDR3 nucleotides: TGTGCCAGCAGCCGAGGTGGTACTGAAGCTTTCTTT. Looking up the rest from reference TRBV7-8 and TRBJ1-1 gives the full variable domain: GAGVSQSPRYKVAKRGQDVALRCDPISGHVSLFWYQQALGQGPEFLTYFQNEAQLDKSGLPSDRFFAERPEGSVSTLKIQRTQQEDSAVYLCASSRGGTEAFFGQGTRLTVV.

This clone was seen only once. The chain has TRBV30 and TRBJ2-5; 9 bases agree with TRBD1. V lost 3 bases to trimming and J lost 1 base; unmatched junction nucleotides: 3. CDR1 GTSNPN and CDR2 SVGIG come from the germline V gene (reference sequence). The length of the CDR3 is 14 residues. This chain's CDR3 is CAWSEGQGQETQYF. CDR3 bases: TGTGCCTGGAGCGAGGGACAGGGCCAAGAGACCCAGTACTTC.

This chain uses TRBV5-1 with TRBJ1-1; TRBD1 is a possible D gene (6 bases). Trimming removed 5 bases from V and 1 base from J, with 9 bases in between. Germline assignment: CDR1 SGHRS and CDR2 YFSETQ. This CDR3 spans 13 amino acids. The CDR3 sequence is CASRLDRNTEAFF. DNA of the CDR3: TGCGCCAGCAGACTGGACAGGAACACTGAAGCTTTCTTT. The whole variable domain, filled in from reference TRBV5-1 and TRBJ1-1, reads KAGVTQTPRYLIKTRGQQVTLSCSPISGHRSVSWYQQTPGQGLQFLFEYFSETQRNKGNFPGRFSGRQFSNSRSEMNVSTLELGDSALYLCASRLDRNTEAFFGQGTRLTVV.

This clone was recorded a few times. This chain connects TRBV27 to TRBJ1-6, with 7 bases lining up with TRBD1. CDR1 is MNHEY, CDR2 SMNVEV, per germline (reference sequence). The ends lost 3 bases at V and 11 bases at J; junction bases unmatched: 10. The CDR3 totals 15 residues. The CDR3 nucleotides read TGTGCCAGCAGTTTGATAGGGGGCGTTGGGACACCCCTCCACTTT. Its protein product is CASSLIGGVGTPLHF.

This chain links TRBV2 with TRBJ2-1, with a weak D call TRBD1 (6 bases). The CDR3 sequence is 15 residues long. From germline, CDR1 is SNHLY and CDR2 FYNNEI. V dropped 4 bases and J dropped 1 base, with 11 bases sitting between them. This CDR3 is CASSGRTESYNEQFF. The CDR3 region has the DNA TGTGCCAGCAGTGGCCGGACAGAATCCTACAATGAGCAGTTCTTC.

The chain couples TRBV15 to TRBJ1-2; weak D call: TRBD1 (5 bases). Trimming left V 4 bases short and J 0 bases short, with 15 bases between. Germline-derived CDR1 and CDR2 are LNHNV and YYDKDF (reference sequence). The CDR3 length is 16 residues. For the CDR3, the DNA is TGTGCCACCAGCAACCCCGGCAGGGCCCCTAACTATGGCTACACCTTC. It yields the protein CATSNPGRAPNYGYTF.